The T cell receptor beta chain under discussion was sequenced for a study of OX40 agonist ivuxolimab in advanced cancers. The data were produced by immunoSEQ multiplex PCR, yet TCRdb's version contains in-frame clones alone and is incomplete. The sample yields about 83,000 clones, roughly 85% seen once. For this clone: Its target is not known.

Study observations and caveats: Expanded peripheral T cell antigen specificity was not determined.

Trimming took off 6 bases at V and 7 bases at J, with 15 bases between the two ends. Germline V gene lookup returns CDR1 LNHDA and CDR2 SQIVND (reference sequence). The length of the CDR3 is 14 residues. This clonotype was sampled from an adult with an advanced solid tumor such as melanoma, head and neck, liver or kidney cancer. Material: CD4+ or CD8+ T cells sorted from blood, obtained in a trial of the OX40 agonist ivuxolimab. The rearrangement joins TRBV19 to TRBJ2-2; D remains unclear. DNA of the CDR3: TGTGCCAGTAGGGAGACACCTGATTTCGGGGAGCTGTTTTTT. The encoded protein is CASRETPDFGELFF.